The next 2 T cell receptor beta chains were all read from a single sample in a study of OX40 agonist ivuxolimab in advanced cancers. Data came from immunoSEQ multiplex PCR; TCRdb stores just in-frame clones and leaves some out. This table holds 91,000 or so clones, 80% to 90% found once. Specimen: CD4+ or CD8+ T cells sorted from blood, collected in a trial of the OX40 agonist ivuxolimab. All receptors derive from an adult with an advanced solid tumor such as melanoma, head and neck, liver or kidney cancer.

This clone was picked up one time. The chain uses TRBV5-1 and TRBJ2-2; 7 bases align to TRBD1. With V trimmed by 4 bases and J by 2 bases, 5 bases remained unmatched. The CDR3 sequence is 15 residues long. Looked up from germline, CDR1 is SGHRS and CDR2 is YFSETQ. The CDR3 protein is CASSRDSFNTGELFF. CDR3 coding DNA: TGCGCCAGCAGCCGGGACAGTTTCAACACCGGGGAGCTGTTTTTT. Full variable domain (rest looked up from reference TRBV5-1 and TRBJ2-2): KAGVTQTPRYLIKTRGQQVTLSCSPISGHRSVSWYQQTPGQGLQFLFEYFSETQRNKGNFPGRFSGRQFSNSRSEMNVSTLELGDSALYLCASSRDSFNTGELFFGEGSRLTVL.

The CDR3: CSSKGGAKGGTDTQYF. CDR3 coding DNA: TGCAGCTCTAAAGGGGGAGCAAAAGGGGGCACAGATACGCAGTATTTT. V and J are TRBV29-1 and TRBJ2-3, with a weak D call TRBD1 (6 bases). From germline, CDR1 is SQVTM and CDR2 ANQGSEA. The CDR3 has 16 residues. V was trimmed by 8 bases and J by 1 base, leaving 22 bases between them.